These T cell receptor beta chains were read from a single sample in a study of blood T cell repertoires in COVID-19. The table came from immunoSEQ multiplex PCR; TCRdb's copy has only in-frame clones and leaves some out. There are about 190,000 clones in the sample; approximately 90% occur only once, and around 2.3% lies in the top ten. Sequenced sample: peripheral blood. The origin of the receptors is a man aged 65 to 79 with active or convalescent COVID-19. Both conserved end residues are part of each CDR3. D genes are given only for firm matches. Some rows have no size entry. The others give once, few or many, or a class for an expanded clone.

.,.,TRBJ2-1,TRBV5-1,CASSLVGVVMEAVQHYNEQFF,TGCGCCAGCAGCTTGGTCGGTGTGGTTATGGAAGCGGTACAGCACTACAATGAGCAGTTCTTC
.,TRBD1,TRBJ2-7,TRBV11-2,CASSPGQGGYEQYF,TGTGCCAGCAGCCCGGGACAGGGGGGCTACGAGCAGTACTTC
.,.,TRBJ1-1,TRBV4-1,CASSQGGQGYTEAFF,TGCGCCAGCAGCCAAGGAGGCCAGGGCTACACTGAAGCTTTCTTT
.,.,TRBJ1-1,TRBV28,CASLELIGQINTEAFF,TGTGCCAGCCTCGAATTGATAGGACAAATTAACACTGAAGCTTTCTTT
.,TRBD2,TRBJ2-5,TRBV5-1,CASQAGTRAETQYF,TGCGCCAGCCAGGCGGGGACTAGAGCAGAGACCCAGTACTTC
.,.,TRBJ1-2,TRBV30,CAWRSRPYGYTF,TGTGCCTGGAGAAGCAGGCCCTATGGCTACACCTTC
.,TRBD1,TRBJ2-7,TRBV20-1,CSASDRTGGYEQYF,TGCAGTGCTAGTGACAGGACAGGGGGCTACGAGCAGTACTTC
few,.,TRBJ1-2,TRBV7-2,CASSLSTDPYGYTF,TGTGCCAGCAGCTTATCGACAGACCCTTATGGCTACACCTTC
.,TRBD2,TRBJ2-3,TRBV29-1,CSVLGGGRDGGTDTQYF,TGCAGCGTTCTCGGGGGGGGGCGGGACGGGGGCACAGATACGCAGTATTTT
.,.,TRBJ1-1,TRBV28,CASKSVNTEAFF,TGTGCCAGCAAGTCGGTGAACACTGAAGCTTTCTTT
.,TRBD1,TRBJ1-1,TRBV7-6,CASSLGPGQGMNTEAFF,TGTGCCAGCAGCTTAGGCCCCGGACAGGGGATGAACACTGAAGCTTTCTTT
.,TRBD1,TRBJ1-4,TRBV5-4,CASSSEGTGDEKLFF,TGTGCCAGCAGCTCAGAGGGGACAGGGGACGAAAAACTGTTTTTT
.,TRBD1,TRBJ1-2,TRBV2,CASSEREGAYGYTF,TGTGCCAGCAGTGAACGCGAGGGGGCCTATGGCTACACCTTC
.,.,TRBJ1-3,TRBV4-3,CASSQDAVSSGNTIYF,TGCGCCAGCAGCCAAGATGCCGTGAGCTCTGGAAACACCATATATTTT
.,.,TRBJ1-4,TRBV14,CASSQDYGKVGEKLFF,TGTGCCAGCAGCCAAGATTACGGGAAAGTTGGTGAAAAACTGTTTTTT
few,TRBD1,TRBJ1-6,TRBV2,CASSGKKGQAASTVGNSPLHF,TGTGCCAGCAGTGGTAAGAAGGGACAGGCGGCGTCGACGGTCGGGAATTCACCCCTCCACTTT
.,TRBD2,TRBJ2-7,TRBV19,CASSIGGRFYEQYF,TGTGCCAGTAGTATAGGCGGGAGATTTTACGAGCAGTACTTC
.,.,TRBJ2-6,TRBV19,CASSSVLSSGANVLTF,TGTGCCAGTAGTTCCGTGCTCAGCTCTGGGGCCAACGTCCTGACTTTC
.,.,TRBJ2-3,TRBV6-2/TRBV6-3,CASSYDSGSTDTQYF,TGTGCCAGCAGTTACGACTCCGGGAGCACAGATACGCAGTATTTT
.,.,TRBJ1-1,TRBV5-1,CASSLATGKVNTEAFF,TGCGCCAGCAGCTTGGCCACAGGGAAGGTAAACACTGAAGCTTTCTTT
.,.,TRBJ2-5,TRBV4-3,CASSQDSSGVRQTQYF,TGCGCCAGCAGCCAAGATAGCTCAGGGGTCAGGCAGACCCAGTACTTC
.,.,TRBJ1-4,TRBV5-6,CASSLIGATNEKLFF,TGTGCCAGCAGCTTGATCGGGGCAACTAATGAAAAACTGTTTTTT
.,TRBD1,TRBJ1-2,TRBV6-6,CASTHRTGRTYGYTF,TGTGCCAGCACTCACAGGACAGGGCGGACCTATGGCTACACCTTC
.,.,TRBJ1-1,TRBV10-1,CASSESGNLRDTEAFF,TGCGCCAGCAGTGAGTCTGGCAACCTTCGGGACACTGAAGCTTTCTTT